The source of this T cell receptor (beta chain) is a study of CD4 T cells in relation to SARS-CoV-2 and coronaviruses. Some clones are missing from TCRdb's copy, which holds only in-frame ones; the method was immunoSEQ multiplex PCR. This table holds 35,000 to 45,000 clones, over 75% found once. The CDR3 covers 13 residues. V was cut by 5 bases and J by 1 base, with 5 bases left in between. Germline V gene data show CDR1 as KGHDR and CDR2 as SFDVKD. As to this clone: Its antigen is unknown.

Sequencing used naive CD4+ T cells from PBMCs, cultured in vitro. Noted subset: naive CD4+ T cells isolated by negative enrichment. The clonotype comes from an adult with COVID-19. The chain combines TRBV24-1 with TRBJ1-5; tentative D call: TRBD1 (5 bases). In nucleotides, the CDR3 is TGTGCCACCAGTGCAGGGAGCAATCAGCCCCAGCATTTT. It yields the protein CATSAGSNQPQHF.